The next 2 T cell receptor beta chains were all read from a single sample in a study of blood T cell repertoires in COVID-19. TCRdb's copy holds only in-frame clones and misses some; the assay was immunoSEQ multiplex PCR. The sample lists about 150,000 clones, about nine tenths occurring once. Sequences were obtained from peripheral blood. The receptors here all came from a man aged 80 or over with acute or convalescent COVID-19.

The CDR3 reads CAISESRETQYF. The CDR3 bases are TGTGCCATCAGTGAGTCTAGAGAGACCCAGTACTTC. This rearrangement joins TRBV10-3 to TRBJ2-5; no clear D gene. Germline-derived CDR1 and CDR2 are ENHRY and SYGVKD. CDR3 length: 12 residues. V lost 0 bases to trimming and J lost 4 bases, with 3 bases between them.

The rearrangement uses TRBV27 and TRBJ2-3, with unresolved D. CDR1 MNHEY and CDR2 SMNVEV come from the germline V gene (reference sequence). This CDR3 comprises 15 residues. Trimming removed 6 bases at V and 2 bases at J, with 15 bases between. This CDR3 reads CASSYERAYTDTQYF. The CDR3 DNA reads TGTGCCAGCAGCTACGAACGAGCCTACACAGATACGCAGTATTTT.